The T cell receptor beta chain under discussion was sequenced for a study of long-term antiretroviral therapy in people with HIV. Study outcomes and limitations: Dominating the repertoire at all time points were the clones that expanded before ART.

With respect to this clone: What it recognizes is unknown.

Survey level was the resolution at which the v3.0 immunoSEQ assay ran. TCRdb's copy holds only in-frame clones and misses some; the assay was immunoSEQ multiplex PCR. The sample holds 25,000 to 30,000 clones, around 80% seen once. Looked up from germline, CDR1 is SGHRS and CDR2 is YFSETQ. Trimming stripped 5 bases from V and 9 bases from J, with 21 bases between. This CDR3 is built from 14 residues. This material consisted of unsorted PBMCs, taken 3 years after starting antiretroviral therapy. The origin of this receptor is a man in his forties or fifties with HIV. The V and J genes are TRBV5-1 and TRBJ2-7, with D possibly being TRBD2 (6 bases). CDR3 nucleotides: TGCGCCAGCAGTCTCCCCGGGGGTACGGGGCCGCAGTACTTC. This translates into CASSLPGGTGPQYF. Using reference TRBV5-1 and TRBJ2-7 for the parts outside the CDR3, the full variable domain is KAGVTQTPRYLIKTRGQQVTLSCSPISGHRSVSWYQQTPGQGLQFLFEYFSETQRNKGNFPGRFSGRQFSNSRSEMNVSTLELGDSALYLCASSLPGGTGPQYFGPGTRLTVT.